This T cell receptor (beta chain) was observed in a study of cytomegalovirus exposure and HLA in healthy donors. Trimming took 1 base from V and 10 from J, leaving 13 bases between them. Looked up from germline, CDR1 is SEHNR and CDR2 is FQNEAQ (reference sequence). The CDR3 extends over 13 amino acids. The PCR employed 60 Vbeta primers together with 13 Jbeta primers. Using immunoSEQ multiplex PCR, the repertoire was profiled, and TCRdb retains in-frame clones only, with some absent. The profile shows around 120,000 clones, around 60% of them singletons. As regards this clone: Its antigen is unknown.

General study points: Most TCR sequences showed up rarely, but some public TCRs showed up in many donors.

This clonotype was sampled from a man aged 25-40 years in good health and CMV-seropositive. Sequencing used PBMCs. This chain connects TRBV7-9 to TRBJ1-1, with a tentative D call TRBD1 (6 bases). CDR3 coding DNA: TGTGCCAGCAGCTTAGTAGGGGGTTGGGTAGCTTTCTTT. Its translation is CASSLVGGWVAFF.